Here is one TCR beta chain with its context. In the source study's methods: The assay estimated nucleated cells by amplifying reference gene primers. Method: immunoSEQ multiplex PCR; TCRdb's copy keeps in-frame clones and lacks some. For V, J and clone size, that table is used; D and trimming come from the DNA. This sample has 110,000 to 150,000 clones, with 80% to 90% found just once. These data originate in a study of blood T cell repertoires in COVID-19. Looking at the study overall: Sample material is recorded as cDNA or gDNA derived from T cells, B-cell-depleted T cells, or PBMCs.

This TCR was sampled from a man in his fifties or sixties with active or convalescent COVID-19. Sequenced sample: peripheral blood.

CDR3 protein: CASSFDSSADTQYF. CDR3 DNA sequence: TGTGCCAGCAGCTTCGACAGTTCCGCAGATACGCAGTATTTT. The chain links TRBV7-9 to TRBJ2-3, with a weak D call TRBD1 (5 bases). The CDR3 is 14 residues long. The V end lost 3 bases, the J end lost 4 bases, and 11 bases lay between the germline ends. Germline CDR1 is SEHNR and CDR2 is FQNEAQ (reference sequence).